The 5 T cell receptor beta chains presented below share a single source sample, sequenced in a study of blood T cell repertoires in COVID-19. The table came from immunoSEQ multiplex PCR; TCRdb's copy has only in-frame clones and leaves some out. The sample has more than 150,000 clones, around 84% seen once. Sample: peripheral blood. Source of these receptors: a man aged 60-69 years with COVID-19, enrolled during active disease.

The chain combines TRBV12-3 or TRBV12-4 with TRBJ1-6; D is possibly TRBD1 (5 bases). Trimming pared 6 bases from V and 8 bases from J, leaving 11 bases between. This CDR3 has 13 residues. The CDR3 reads CASRGQEHSPLHF. In nucleotides, the CDR3 is TGTGCCAGCAGGGGGCAGGAACATTCACCCCTCCACTTT.

This chain uses TRBV24-1 with TRBJ2-1; 7 bases line up with TRBD1. V gave up 6 bases and J gave up 4 bases; unmatched junction bases: 17. This CDR3 is 18 amino acids long. In germline, CDR1 is KGHDR, CDR2 SFDVKD. CDR3 nucleotides: TGTGCCACCAGTTCCGGTGCCACGCCCGGGACAGCGTACAATGAGCAGTTCTTC. Its translation: CATSSGATPGTAYNEQFF.

This chain uses TRBV27 with TRBJ2-5; D might be TRBD1 (6 bases). The germline V gene encodes CDR1 MNHEY and CDR2 SMNVEV (reference sequence). Trimming removed 4 bases at V and 5 bases at J, with 17 bases between. This CDR3 contains 15 residues. The CDR3 bases are TGTGCCAGCAGTTCCCCCCTCAGGGGAAAGGAGACCCAGTACTTC. Residues: CASSSPLRGKETQYF.

The chain links TRBV27 to TRBJ2-1; TRBD1 matches 9 bases. The CDR3 is 15 amino acids. V shed 6 bases, J shed 2 bases, and the junction held 5 bases outside the gene matches. Germline assignment: CDR1 MNHEY and CDR2 SMNVEV (reference sequence). The CDR3 reads CASRSDRGTYNEQFF. DNA for the CDR3: TGTGCCAGCAGATCGGACAGGGGTACCTACAATGAGCAGTTCTTC.

This clone has a single count. The chain is built from TRBV14 and TRBJ2-6, with 12 bases identical to TRBD1. Germline V gene lookup returns CDR1 SGHDN and CDR2 FVKESK. V shed 1 base, J shed 4 bases, and the junction held 5 bases outside the gene matches. CDR3 size: 18 residues. The DNA for the CDR3 is TGTGCCAGCAGCCAAGTGGGACAGGGGGCATCCGGGGCCAACGTCCTGACTTTC. Amino acid sequence: CASSQVGQGASGANVLTF.